This T cell receptor (beta chain) derives from a study of spatial heterogeneity in lung cancer. Findings and limits, study-wide: Counts of expanded intratumoral alpha and beta TCRs tracked tumor mutation counts. Tracking of ubiquitous and regional nonsynonymous mutations by counts of ubiquitous and regional expanded TCRs, respectively, was seen.

The V gene's germline CDR1 is SGDLS and CDR2 YYNGEE. Between the trimmed V and J ends, which lost 0 bases and 0 bases, there was a span of 18 bases. The CDR3 runs to 18 residues. Every TCR cDNA molecule bore a unique molecular identifier. Via MiXCR, TCRdb re-called the 5' RACE reads, giving one row per CDR3 protein. The table lists 20,000 to 25,000 distinct CDR3 sequences, about a sixth of them singletons, with roughly 29% in the top ten. Time point denoted: sample taken at primary tumor resection. Samples were obtained from around 72 donors, all untreated early-stage non-small cell lung cancer patients. In this sample, this clonotype turned up a few times. No antigen is known for it.

This chain uses TRBV9 with TRBJ2-5; a possible D gene is TRBD2 (6 bases). The sequences come from lung tumor tissue, collected at surgery. This clonotype originated in a female donor with early-stage non-small cell lung cancer. The CDR3 bases are TGTGCCAGCAGCGTAGCTCACAGATCCGGGAGTAACCAAGAGACCCAGTACTTC. This translates into CASSVAHRSGSNQETQYF.